The present T cell receptor (beta chain) was sequenced within a study of cytomegalovirus exposure and HLA in healthy donors (dated by TCRdb to 2015 to 2018). Regarding the study in general: An earlier analysis of 587 of the donors reported approximately 260 Gb of sequence data and around 110 million unique TCR beta sequences obtained from around 180 million T cells. An early release covering some 640 HLA-typed donors comprised approximately 290 gigabases of sequencing data and around 86 million unique TCR sequences. Of the approximately 400 genotyped donors, roughly 85% fell in the genetic ancestry cluster associated with self-reported Caucasian donors. The study aimed to test whether cataloging public T cell receptors could reveal signatures of past pathogen exposure. The T cell repertoires of 550 to 850 subjects were profiled by immunosequencing and related to cytomegalovirus serostatus. A separate validation cohort of roughly 130 different subjects was used in addition to the 666-subject first cohort. High-throughput TCR immunosequencing, statistical association of individual TCRs with disease status, and machine learning were combined to predict cytomegalovirus infection status. A later analysis re-analyzed previously published TCR beta repertoires from about 600 donors and added high-resolution HLA genotyping to study TCR occurrence patterns. Rather than using new phenotypic data, the later analysis identified candidate immune exposures from TCR beta sequences and from how often those sequences occurred across donors. An earlier analysis of some 600 of the donors applied high-throughput TCR beta sequencing to assess whether each TCR beta V gene segment acted as functional or pseudogenic. Donor age, sex, ethnicity and CMV serostatus were collected together with the repertoire data. A later genetic analysis used genome-wide SNP genotypes for about 60% of the roughly 700 donors, treating that subset as a discovery cohort. Every discovery cohort repertoire had been produced on one sequencing platform. Class I and class II HLA loci were covered by the typing at four-digit resolution. The number of typed donors differed by locus: roughly 620-630 for A, B, C, DRB1 and DQB1; roughly 510 for DQA1; 606 for DPA1; and about 450 for DPB1. Roughly 5 DR-DQ haplotypes were treated as single units for association and clustering because of strong linkage in the cohort. On average, about 200,000 unique TCR beta nucleotide sequences were sequenced per donor among fewer than 500 genotyped donors of the cohort, with around 19% of those sequences being non-productive. Points the paper makes about the study in general: The authors suggested that the approach could potentially be extended to other disease states and immunological phenotypes. A later genetic analysis reported fewer N-insertions in productive TCRs among donors in an Asian-associated ancestry cluster than the roughly 640-donor mean. In a later analysis, TCR association rates were found to vary across HLA loci, with the most associated TCRs seen for DRB1 alleles and the fewest for HLA-C alleles. Correlated functional status among segregating V segments might reflect linkage disequilibrium, but an unknown experimental factor could not be ruled out. The only immune exposure information available for the cohort was CMV serostatus. A later analysis reported that several top co-occurrence clusters appeared linked to parvovirus B19, influenza, CMV and Epstein-Barr virus. Because HLA typing was missing for some donors at each locus, association tests included only the typed subset. The cohort was sequenced for TCR beta chains only, and without alpha or paired-chain data the features that could be detected were limited. The study listed 150 to 200 TCR beta chains as associated with cytomegalovirus. Strong co-occurrence of HLA alleles, especially DR and DQ, made assigning TCR associations to individual alleles difficult. Because the 87-base-pair reads could not distinguish some IMGT-functional V segments, including TRBV6-2 and TRBV6-3, those segments were excluded. The sequencing pipeline was judged likely to have produced a cluster of highly shared sequence variants as a technical artifact. Most TCR sequences were observed very rarely across donors, whereas some public TCRs were present in many individuals. The earlier analysis of a few hundred of the donors excluded around 17 rarely observed V segments, including chromosome 9 orphons, because counts were too low. Sequencing depth was assumed to be roughly uniform across donors in the presence/absence analyses, though that assumption may not hold. An association between a missense DCLRE1C variant and V-gene and J-gene trimming of TCR beta chains was found in a later genetic analysis and replicated in an independent cohort. A further reported finding was that TCR beta sequences accurately predicted the HLA-A and HLA-B alleles for most subjects in the first cohort. In an earlier analysis of some 550 of the donors, most TCR beta V segments were observed in productive rearrangements about 87% or about 30% of the time, broadly matching IMGT annotations. In a later analysis, HLA-associated TCR beta chains showed more clonal expansion and lower generation probabilities than non-associated chains that were equally common. The classifier was reported to diagnose cytomegalovirus status with high specificity and sensitivity in both the original and validation cohorts. In vitro tests confirmed that three of the cytomegalovirus-associated TCR beta chains recognize cytomegalovirus antigens. At a false discovery rate of 0.05, a later analysis linked 15,000 to 20,000 TCR beta sequences to specific HLA alleles. In a later analysis, most CMV-associated TCR beta chains were found to appear HLA-restricted, with HLA associations seemingly driven largely by CMV exposure.

The library was made by the immunoSEQ multiplex PCR assay. A mixture of 60 forward primers for TCR Vbeta segments and 13 reverse primers for TCR Jbeta segments was used in the multiplex PCR. Amplification of the CDR3 region of rearranged TCR beta genes was performed with a multiplex PCR assay on genomic DNA. The Illumina HiSeq System was used to sequence the amplified TCR beta libraries as 87-base-pair reads. In the authors' own workflow: A later analysis counted about 80 million unique TCR beta chains across the 600 to 850 repertoires, and 9.5 million to 11 million of these chains were shared by at least two donors. A nearest-neighbor algorithm error-corrected the raw reads and collapsed the reads into unique sequences, merging closely related sequences to remove PCR and sequencing errors. CDR3 sequences were aligned to IMGT reference sequences to assign V, D and J gene segments. For a sequence to be retained, a match of at least six nucleotides to both a V gene segment and a J gene segment was required. Rearrangements were classified as productive when the CDR3 lacked stop codons and remained in frame with V and J, and all other rearrangements were classified as non-productive. Following IMGT convention, CDR3 was defined as the stretch from the second conserved V-encoded cysteine up to the conserved J-encoded phenylalanine. In an earlier analysis of more than 550 of the donors, sequences lacking an unambiguous match to a single V gene segment were excluded. In an earlier analysis of around 600 of the donors, V segments were called functional above 56.7% productive rearrangements and were called segregating when the between-donor standard deviation exceeded 5%. A statistical classification framework was built for diagnosing cytomegalovirus status from the catalog of TCR beta chain sequences. V and J gene assignment, in a later analysis, came from comparing TCR nucleotide sequences with IMGT/GENE-DB human TR gene sequences. The TCRdist pipeline was used in a later analysis to assign CDR3 sequences and most-parsimonious VDJ recombination scenarios. In a later analysis, each TCR beta chain was defined by its CDR3 amino acid sequence together with its V-gene family, and reads without a unique V-gene family were excluded. To address suspected cross-contamination and a sequencing artifact, a later analysis removed a few hundred highly shared, low-generation-probability nucleotide sequences. In a later analysis, a clonal expansion index for each public chain was calculated from normalized within-repertoire ranks of inferred template counts. A later analysis computed generation probabilities with a VDJ recombination model fitted to out-of-frame rearrangements, and checked the results against IGoR. In a later analysis, hypergeometric tests were used to score TCR-TCR, TCR-HLA and TCR-CMV co-occurrence, with a repertoire-size bias correction applied to TCR pairs. In a later analysis, false discovery rates were estimated by permuting HLA or CMV assignments 20 times. In a later analysis, co-occurring TCRs were grouped using DBSCAN, with TCRdist sequence similarity added in when clustering inside HLA-allele-positive subsets. Co-occurrence clustering excluded repertoires with fewer than 30,000 or more than 120,000 public chains, plus five with anomalous nucleotide sharing. TCRdb holds this immuneACCESS table with in-frame rearrangements only. Some clones are missing; in checked studies, unresolved V genes explain under half, and the rest has no known cause. V and J calls and clone size are given by that table; D and trimming were obtained from the DNA. The record for this sample contains just over 150,000 clones. 1% to 1.5% of the sample lies in the top ten.

The cohort consisted of approximately 670 healthy bone marrow donors. All cohort members were sampled while nominally healthy, although unrecorded immune exposures were likely present. The donor was CMV seronegative and belonged to the group of 352 seronegative cohort members. Every donor gave a peripheral blood sample, and the peripheral blood mononuclear cells from that sample were used for TCR beta sequencing. Genomic DNA was extracted from the blood cell samples with the Qiagen DNeasy Blood Extraction Kit. The CDR3, from cysteine to phenylalanine, totals 15 residues. CDR3 DNA only is kept here, 45 bases in frame from base 1. From V the trimming removes 6 bases and from J it removes 2 bases, while the gene matches leave 8 bases of the junction unaccounted for. Comments on this clone: Its antigen remains unidentified.

This sequence uses TRBV23-1 and TRBJ1-2, with 8 bases aligning to TRBD1. Being an ORF, TRBV23-1 has a function that is uncertain. This TCR derives from a woman aged 60 to 75 in good health and CMV-seronegative. The sequenced material came from PBMCs. In nucleotide form, the sequence is TGCGCCAGCAGGAACGGACAGGGTGGGAACTATGGCTACACCTTC. The encoded protein is CASRNGQGGNYGYTF.